These 21 T cell receptor beta chains were sequenced from one sample in a study of early T cells in non-severe SARS-CoV-2 infection. Each CDR3 protein gets one entry after TCRdb re-called the 5' RACE reads with MiXCR. The repertoire holds about 63,000 distinct CDR3 sequences, with 10% to 15% as singletons. Sequenced material: whole blood. The receptors come from an adult who was a healthcare worker with PCR-confirmed SARS-CoV-2 infection or an uninfected control (not recorded which).

This clonotype was detected ten times or more. The rearrangement uses TRBV12-3 or TRBV12-4 and TRBJ1-2; no reliable D call. V lost 5 bases to trimming and J lost 0 bases, with 13 bases between them. The CDR3 covers 15 residues. This CDR3 reads CASSARTRANYGYTF. The CDR3, as DNA: TGTGCCAGCAGTGCCCGGACGCGTGCTAACTATGGCTACACCTTC.

This clonotype was seen many times. The genes are TRBV20-1 and TRBJ2-7, with 9 bases that match TRBD2. Germline CDR1 is DFQATT and CDR2 is SNEGSKA (reference sequence). The CDR3 loop spans 16 amino acids. Trimming removed 1 base from V and 5 bases from J; junction bases left unmatched: 12. This CDR3 reads CSARAPRSGGFDEQYF. In DNA form, the CDR3 reads TGCAGTGCTAGAGCCCCGAGGAGCGGGGGGTTTGACGAGCAGTACTTC.

This clonotype has only a few counts. The chain couples TRBV20-1 to TRBJ2-2, with D maybe TRBD2 (6 bases). This CDR3 has 17 residues. Germline CDR1 reads DFQATT; CDR2 reads SNEGSKA (reference sequence). Trimming shortened V by 1 base and J by 3 bases, and 18 bases separated the two germline ends. CDR3: CSARAPWERVDTGELFF. The CDR3 DNA reads TGCAGTGCTAGAGCTCCCTGGGAGCGGGTTGACACCGGGGAGCTGTTTTTT.

The rearrangement joins TRBV20-1 to TRBJ1-1; no clear D gene. The CDR3 loop spans 13 amino acids. V lost 5 bases, J lost 3 bases, and 13 bases lay in between. From germline, CDR1 is DFQATT and CDR2 SNEGSKA (reference sequence). CDR3 amino acids: CSAPPLIDTEAFF. CDR3 coding DNA: TGCAGTGCTCCCCCCCTCATCGACACTGAAGCTTTCTTT.

This clonotype was found a few times. The chain recombines TRBV2 with TRBJ2-7; TRBD1 matches 7 bases. V was clipped by 6 bases and J by 3 bases; unmatched bases: 5. The CDR3 runs to 13 residues. Germline V gene lookup returns CDR1 SNHLY and CDR2 FYNNEI. In nucleotides, the CDR3 is TGTGCCAGCAGGGGGGACAGTATCTACGAGCAGTACTTC. Translated, it gives CASRGDSIYEQYF.

This clonotype was recorded many times. The chain is built from TRBV29-1 and TRBJ2-5, with D possibly matching TRBD2 (6 bases). V shed 6 bases and J shed 0 bases, with 11 bases lying between them. This CDR3 has 13 amino acids. CDR1 is SQVTM and CDR2 is ANQGSEA in the germline V gene. The CDR3 is CSVVEGYQETQYF. CDR3 in DNA: TGCAGCGTCGTGGAGGGATACCAAGAGACCCAGTACTTC.

This clonotype was counted a few times. The chain combines TRBV13 with TRBJ2-5, with 11 bases that match TRBD2. This CDR3 region has 16 residues. The V gene's germline CDR1 is PRHDT and CDR2 FYEKMQ (reference sequence). J lost 5 bases, V lost 4 bases, and 9 bases had no gene match. The CDR3, as DNA: TGTGCCAGCAGCTACCGCCCTAGCGGGGGGCGGGAGACCCAGTACTTC. The encoded protein is CASSYRPSGGRETQYF.

This clonotype was picked up a small number of times. The rearrangement links TRBV6-5 to TRBJ1-4; D remains unclear. CDR1 is MNHEY and CDR2 is SVGAGI in the germline V gene. V shed 5 bases and J shed 1 base, with 8 bases lying between them. The CDR3 has 14 amino acids. The CDR3 coding sequence is TGTGCCAGCAGTCAGCCAGGAACTAATGAAAAACTGTTTTTT. Its protein product is CASSQPGTNEKLFF.

Many counts were recorded for this clonotype. V is TRBV29-1 and J is TRBJ2-7, with D perhaps being TRBD1 or TRBD2 (5 bases each). V gave up 6 bases and J gave up 6 bases, with 12 bases separating them. Per the germline V gene, CDR1 is SQVTM and CDR2 is ANQGSEA. The CDR3 runs to 11 residues. The DNA for the CDR3 is TGCAGCGTCCCGAGTGGGGGCGAGCAGTACTTC. This encodes CSVPSGGEQYF.

The chain carries TRBV5-1 and TRBJ1-1, with D possibly being TRBD1 (6 bases). V lost 2 bases and J lost 5, with 13 bases in between. CDR3 length: 14 amino acids. In germline, CDR1 is SGHRS, CDR2 YFSETQ. The CDR3 nucleotides read TGCGCCAGCAGCTTTACAGGGTTCGGAACTGAAGCTTTCTTT. Translation gives CASSFTGFGTEAFF.

This clonotype has only a few counts. This chain uses TRBV2 with TRBJ1-3; TRBD1 aligns across 8 bases. Looked up from germline, CDR1 is SNHLY and CDR2 is FYNNEI. The CDR3 is made up of 14 amino acids. V shed 5 bases, J shed 6 bases, and the junction held 6 bases outside the gene matches. The CDR3 protein is CASSSGQGANTIYF. CDR3 bases: TGTGCCAGCAGTTCCGGACAGGGTGCAAACACCATATATTTT.

This clonotype was counted between two and nine times. The chain has TRBV12-3 or TRBV12-4 and TRBJ2-7; TRBD2 is a possible D gene (6 bases). Trimming cost V 5 bases and J 5 bases, with 16 bases left between them. This CDR3 spans 14 amino acids. CDR3 in amino acids: CASSVSSEVHEQYF. DNA for the CDR3: TGTGCCAGCAGTGTTTCTAGCGAAGTCCACGAGCAGTACTTC.

This clonotype has a handful of counts. The chain combines TRBV7-3 with TRBJ2-1; 13 positions match TRBD2. V lost 5 bases and J lost 7; bases outside the gene matches: 5. CDR3 length: 15 residues. Germline CDR1 and CDR2: SGHTA and FQGTGA. The CDR3 here is CASSTGLAGANEQFF. The CDR3 nucleotides are TGTGCCAGCAGCACAGGACTAGCGGGGGCAAATGAGCAGTTCTTC.

This clonotype appeared many times. This chain uses TRBV30 with TRBJ1-6; 9 bases match TRBD1. With 2 bases clipped from V and 6 bases from J, the junction kept 5 bases outside the gene matches. Germline CDR1 and CDR2: GTSNPN and SVGIG (reference sequence). This CDR3 has 15 amino acids. CDR3 protein: CAWSSGQGGNSPLHF. The CDR3 DNA is TGTGCCTGGAGTTCGGGACAGGGAGGTAATTCACCCCTCCACTTT.

This clonotype has at least ten counts. The chain has TRBV13 and TRBJ1-2; D ambiguous. With 4 bases removed from V and 6 bases from J, the gap between germline ends came to 15 bases. Germline CDR1 reads PRHDT; CDR2 reads FYEKMQ (reference sequence). CDR3 length equals 14 residues. CDR3 sequence: CASSYRESVDGYTF. CDR3 coding DNA: TGTGCCAGCAGCTACCGGGAATCCGTAGATGGCTACACCTTC. The whole variable domain, remainder taken from reference TRBV13 and TRBJ1-2, is AAGVIQSPRHLIKEKRETATLKCYPIPRHDTVYWYQQGPGQDPQFLISFYEKMQSDKGSIPDRFSAQQFSDYHSELNMSSLELGDSALYFCASSYRESVDGYTFGSGTRLTVV.

This clonotype occurred a few times. The V call is TRBV27, the J call TRBJ1-2; TRBD1 matches 8 bases. The germline V gene has CDR1 MNHEY and CDR2 SMNVEV (reference sequence). This CDR3 is built from 16 residues. V was pared by 5 bases and J by 5 bases, with 13 bases of the junction left unmatched. CDR3 residues: CASSHRRQGPAYGYTF. CDR3 nucleotides: TGTGCCAGCAGTCATCGGCGACAGGGGCCAGCTTATGGCTACACCTTC.

In its sample, this clonotype was seen a few times. The chain combines TRBV6-6 with TRBJ2-6; weak D call: TRBD1 (5 bases). Germline V gene lookup returns CDR1 MNHNY and CDR2 SVGAGI (reference sequence). This CDR3 is 15 amino acids long. The V end was cut by 2 bases, the J end by 0 bases, with 5 bases between. CDR3 protein: CASSYDSSGANVLTF. The CDR3 nucleotides read TGTGCCAGCAGTTACGACAGCTCTGGGGCCAACGTCCTGACTTTC.

This clonotype was counted only a few times. The CDR3 region has the DNA TGTGCCAGCAGTCGGGGGGGCCTATCCTACAATGAGCAGTTCTTC. Its protein product is CASSRGGLSYNEQFF. The chain uses TRBV7-2 and TRBJ2-1; 8 nucleotides line up with TRBD2. V dropped 6 bases and J dropped 1; count of bases not matched to a gene: 5. CDR3 length equals 15 residues. Germline assignment: CDR1 SGHTA and CDR2 FQGNSA.

About this clonotype: A much larger clone differs from this one at a single base, so this may be a read error. The V and J genes are TRBV5-5 and TRBJ2-7; D is perhaps TRBD1 or TRBD2 (5 bases each). Germline V gene data show CDR1 as SGHKS and CDR2 as YYEKEE (reference sequence). The V end was cut by 4 bases, the J end by 4 bases, with 15 bases between. The CDR3 contains 14 residues. The CDR3 is CASSPRDGRYEQYF. CDR3 sequence (DNA): TGTGCCAGCAGCCCCCGGGACGGCCGATACGAGCAGTACTTC.

This clonotype was observed at least ten times. The chain has TRBV4-3 and TRBJ2-3; no firm D call. The germline CDR1 and CDR2 sequences are LGHNA and YSLEER. V dropped 4 bases and J dropped 2 bases, with 13 bases sitting between them. This CDR3 is built from 15 residues. In nucleotides, the CDR3 is TGCGCCAGCAGCCTTAGACTGGCATCCACAGATACGCAGTATTTT. It encodes CASSLRLASTDTQYF.

Many counts were recorded for this clonotype. CDR3 amino acids: CASSLVRETQYF. In DNA, the CDR3 is TGTGCCAGCAGCTTAGTTCGTGAGACCCAGTACTTC. The chain has TRBV7-9 and TRBJ2-5; no clear D gene. The CDR3 extends over 12 amino acids. Per the germline V gene, CDR1 is SEHNR and CDR2 is FQNEAQ (reference sequence). Trimming took 1 base from V and 5 from J, leaving 5 bases between them.